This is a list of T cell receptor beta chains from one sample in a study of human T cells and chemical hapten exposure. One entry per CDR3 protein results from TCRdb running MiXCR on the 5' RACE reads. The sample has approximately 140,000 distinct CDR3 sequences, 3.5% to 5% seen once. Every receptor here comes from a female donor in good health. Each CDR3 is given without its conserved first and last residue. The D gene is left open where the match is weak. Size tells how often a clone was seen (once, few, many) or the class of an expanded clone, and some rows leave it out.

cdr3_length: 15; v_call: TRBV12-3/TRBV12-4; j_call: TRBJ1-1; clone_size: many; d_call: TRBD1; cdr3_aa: ASSLGSHQTGGTEAF
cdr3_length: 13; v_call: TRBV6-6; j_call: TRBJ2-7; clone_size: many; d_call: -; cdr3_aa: ASSLNNKLLGWKY
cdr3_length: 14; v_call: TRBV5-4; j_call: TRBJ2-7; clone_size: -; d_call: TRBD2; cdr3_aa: ASSTFSSGGAYEQY
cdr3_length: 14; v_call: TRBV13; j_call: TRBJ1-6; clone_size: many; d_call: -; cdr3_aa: ASSLVGAGFNSPLH
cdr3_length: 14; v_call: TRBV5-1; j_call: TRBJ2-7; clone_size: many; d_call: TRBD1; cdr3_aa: ASSLTPGQGLYEQY
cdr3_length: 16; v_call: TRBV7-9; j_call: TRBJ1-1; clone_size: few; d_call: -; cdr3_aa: ASSLVRGTSFKHTEAF
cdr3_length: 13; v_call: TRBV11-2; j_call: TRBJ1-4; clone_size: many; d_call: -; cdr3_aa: ASSPPRPRTEKLF
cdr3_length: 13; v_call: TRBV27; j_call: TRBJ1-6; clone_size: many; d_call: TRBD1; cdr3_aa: ASRPGGSYNSPLH
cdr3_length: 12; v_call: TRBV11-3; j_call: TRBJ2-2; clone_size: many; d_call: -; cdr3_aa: ASSFRARTGELF
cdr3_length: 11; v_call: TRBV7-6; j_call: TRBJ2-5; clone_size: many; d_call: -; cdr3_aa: ASSSSNQETQY
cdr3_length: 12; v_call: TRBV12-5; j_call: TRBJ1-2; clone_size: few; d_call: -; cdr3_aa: ASGPGERVYGYT
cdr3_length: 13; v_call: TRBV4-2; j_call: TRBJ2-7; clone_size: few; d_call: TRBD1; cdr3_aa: ASSQEGTGSYEQY
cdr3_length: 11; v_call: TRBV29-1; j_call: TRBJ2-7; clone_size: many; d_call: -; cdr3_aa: SVEEGISYEQY
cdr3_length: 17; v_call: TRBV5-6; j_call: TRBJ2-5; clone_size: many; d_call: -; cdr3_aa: ASSLVGGKIAFSQETQY
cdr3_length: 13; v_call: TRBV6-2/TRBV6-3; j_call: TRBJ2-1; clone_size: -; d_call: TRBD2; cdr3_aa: ASRGLAGGYNEQF
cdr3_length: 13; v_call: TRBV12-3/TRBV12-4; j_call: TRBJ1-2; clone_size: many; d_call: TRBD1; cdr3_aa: ASSPGQAANYGYT
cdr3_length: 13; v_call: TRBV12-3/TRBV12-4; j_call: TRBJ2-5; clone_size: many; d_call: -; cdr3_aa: ASSLSGQTQETQY
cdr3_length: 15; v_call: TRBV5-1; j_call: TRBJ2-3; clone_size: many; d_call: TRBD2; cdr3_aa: ASSLSGLAGGGDTQY
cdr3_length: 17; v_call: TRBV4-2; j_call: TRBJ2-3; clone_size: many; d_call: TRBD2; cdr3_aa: ASSRLTSGGPLSTDTQY
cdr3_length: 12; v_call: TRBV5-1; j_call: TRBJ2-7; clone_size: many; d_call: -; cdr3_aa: ASSRGLSSYEQY
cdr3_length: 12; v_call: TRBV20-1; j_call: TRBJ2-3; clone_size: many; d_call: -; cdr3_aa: SARWAASTDTQY
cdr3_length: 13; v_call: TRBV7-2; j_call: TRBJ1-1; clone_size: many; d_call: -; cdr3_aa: ASSLGRAIGTEAF
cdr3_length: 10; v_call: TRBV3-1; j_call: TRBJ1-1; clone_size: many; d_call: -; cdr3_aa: ASSQVASEAF
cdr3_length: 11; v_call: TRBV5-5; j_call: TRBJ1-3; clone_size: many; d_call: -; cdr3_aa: ASSFPAGNTIY
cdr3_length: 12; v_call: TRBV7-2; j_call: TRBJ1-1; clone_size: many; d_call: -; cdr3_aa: ASSLRFPGLEAF
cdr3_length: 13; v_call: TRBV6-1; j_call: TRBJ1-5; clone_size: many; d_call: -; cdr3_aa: ASRENQAAGQPQH
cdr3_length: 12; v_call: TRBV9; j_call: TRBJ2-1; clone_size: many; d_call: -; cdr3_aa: ASSATHLHNEQF
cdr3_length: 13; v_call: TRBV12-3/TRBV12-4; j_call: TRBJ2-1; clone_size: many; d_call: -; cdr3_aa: ASIFGTRSYNEQF
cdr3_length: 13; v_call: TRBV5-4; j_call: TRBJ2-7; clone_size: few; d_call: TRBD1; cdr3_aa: ASSPGQGVQYEQY
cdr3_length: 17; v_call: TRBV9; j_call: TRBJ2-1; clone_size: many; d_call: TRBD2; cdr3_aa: ASSVVGGLTSGAGNEQF
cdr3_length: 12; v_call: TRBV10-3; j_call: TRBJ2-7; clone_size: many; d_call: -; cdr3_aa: AISDGADSYEQY
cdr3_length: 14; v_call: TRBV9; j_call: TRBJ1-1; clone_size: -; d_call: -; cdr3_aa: ASSVYAGSLNTEAF
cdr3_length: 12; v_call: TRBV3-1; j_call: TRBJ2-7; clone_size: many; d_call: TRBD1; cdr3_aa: ASSQGTGDYEQY
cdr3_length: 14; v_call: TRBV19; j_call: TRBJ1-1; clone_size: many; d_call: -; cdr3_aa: ASSIEIPQSAAEAF
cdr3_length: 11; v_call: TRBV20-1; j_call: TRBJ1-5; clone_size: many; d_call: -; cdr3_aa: SARDASNQPQH
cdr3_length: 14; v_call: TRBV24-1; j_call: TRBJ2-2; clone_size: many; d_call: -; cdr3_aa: ATSDLDRPNTGELF
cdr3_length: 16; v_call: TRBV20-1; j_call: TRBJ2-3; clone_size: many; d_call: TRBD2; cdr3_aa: SAPRGLAGGRGKDTQY
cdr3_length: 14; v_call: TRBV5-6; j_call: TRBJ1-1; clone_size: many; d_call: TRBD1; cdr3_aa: ASSLYRRTGGDEAF
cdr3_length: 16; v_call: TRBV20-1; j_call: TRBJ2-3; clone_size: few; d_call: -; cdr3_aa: SASRVGYGTGLTDTQY
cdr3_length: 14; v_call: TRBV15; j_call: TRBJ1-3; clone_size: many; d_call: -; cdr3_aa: ATSRDRSSSGNTIY
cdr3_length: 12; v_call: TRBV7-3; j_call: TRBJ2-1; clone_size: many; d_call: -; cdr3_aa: ASSLNPRFNEQF